A single sample is the source of the 15 T cell receptor beta chains below, sequenced in a study of T cell repertoires in cytomegalovirus infection. MiXCR was run by TCRdb on the reads, yielding one entry per CDR3 protein. The sample yields under 300,000 distinct CDR3 sequences, 20% to 25% seen once. Their antigen targets remain unknown. Sample: cultured PBMCs, taken from culture after CMV antigen stimulation. These TCRs come from a human donor in good health (CMV status not recorded). Some clones in this sample may be carry-over from other donors' samples.

There are a few counts of this clonotype. V and J are TRBV19 and TRBJ2-3; D is unclear. The ends were cut back, 4 bases at V and 2 bases at J, with 10 bases in the middle. There are 14 residues in the CDR3. CDR1 is LNHDA and CDR2 is SQIVND in the germline V gene (reference sequence). The CDR3 loop reads CASSTVGPTDTQYF. The CDR3 bases are TGTGCCAGTAGTACCGTAGGACCCACAGATACGCAGTATTTT.

This chain uses TRBV11-3 with TRBJ2-1; 7 bases align to TRBD2. Germline V CDR1 and CDR2: SGHNT, YENEEA. With 0 bases clipped from V and 0 bases from J, the junction kept 8 bases outside the gene matches. This CDR3 region has 18 residues. The CDR3 coding sequence is TGTGCCAGCAGCTTAGATTTCCCGGCTAGCGGCTCCTACAATGAGCAGTTCTTC. It is translated as CASSLDFPASGSYNEQFF.

There are a few counts of this clonotype. The chain combines TRBV7-2 with TRBJ2-4; D is possibly TRBD1 (8 bases). Per germline, CDR1 SGHTA and CDR2 FQGNSA. V gave up 1 base and J gave up 16 bases, with 17 bases separating them. The CDR3 runs to 13 residues. The CDR3 nucleotides read TGTGCCAGCAGCTTAGGGGGGGGACAGGTCGGTTACTTC. It specifies CASSLGGGQVGYF. Complete variable domain (other parts from reference TRBV7-2 and TRBJ2-4): GAGVSQSPSNKVTEKGKDVELRCDPISGHTALYWYRQSLGQGLEFLIYFQGNSAPDKSGLPSDRFSAERTGGSVSTLTIQRTQQEDSAVYLCASSLGGGQVGYFGAGTRLSVL.

This clonotype was observed a few times. This chain uses TRBV11-3 with TRBJ2-1; D gene uncertain. Trimming cost V 5 bases and J 0 bases, with 5 bases left between them. This CDR3 region has 13 residues. Germline assignment: CDR1 SGHNT and CDR2 YENEEA. The DNA for the CDR3 is TGTGCCAGCAGCCAAAGCTCCTACAATGAGCAGTTCTTC. Encoded protein: CASSQSSYNEQFF.

This CDR3 is CASSYLETDTQYF. The DNA of the CDR3 is TGTGCCAGCAGTTACTTAGAGACAGATACGCAGTATTTT. The chain combines TRBV6-6 with TRBJ2-3; D unclear. The CDR3 has 13 residues. The germline gives CDR1 MNHNY, CDR2 SVGAGI (reference sequence). Between the trimmed V and J ends, which lost 1 base and 3 bases, there was a span of 5 bases.

In its sample, this clonotype was seen a few times. The rearrangement links TRBV28 to TRBJ2-7; D remains unclear. There are 13 residues in the CDR3. Per germline, CDR1 MDHEN and CDR2 SYDVKM. Trimming stripped 8 bases from V and 0 bases from J, with 11 bases between. The CDR3 bases are TGTGCCAGCGGAGACACCCTCTCCTACGAGCAGTACTTC. It is translated as CASGDTLSYEQYF.

Ten or more counts support this clonotype. This sequence joins TRBV10-3 and TRBJ1-3; D gene unclear. Trimming left V 6 bases short and J 4 bases short, with 7 bases between. Germline V gene lookup returns CDR1 ENHRY and CDR2 SYGVKD. The CDR3 is made up of 12 amino acids. The CDR3, as DNA: TGTGCCATCAGCCGGCAGGGAAACACCATATATTTT. Amino acids: CAISRQGNTIYF.

V and J are TRBV19 and TRBJ2-1, with TRBD2 matching 10 bases. The CDR3 spans 15 residues. Germline V CDR1 and CDR2: LNHDA, SQIVND (reference sequence). V lost 2 bases, J lost 9 bases, and 7 bases stayed unmatched. Written as DNA, the CDR3 is TGTGCCAGTAGTATATTAGCGGGAGGTAGCGGTGAGCAGTTCTTC. This translates into CASSILAGGSGEQFF.

Many counts were recorded for this clonotype. V gene TRBV7-6 combines with J gene TRBJ1-4, with 8 nucleotides matching TRBD1. Germline V CDR1 and CDR2: SGHVS, FNYEAQ. J lost 8 bases, V lost 2 bases, and 4 bases had no gene match. This CDR3 is built from 14 residues. In nucleotides, the CDR3 is TGTGCCAGCAGCTTAAACCAGGGGGCGGAAAAACTGTTTTTT. This encodes CASSLNQGAEKLFF.

The CDR3 DNA sequence: TGTGCCAGCAGTGAACAGACAGGGTCGAACACCGGGGAGCTGTTTTTT. Translation: CASSEQTGSNTGELFF. The chain links TRBV2 to TRBJ2-2; 7 nucleotides match TRBD1. This CDR3 has 16 amino acids. V was clipped by 2 bases and J by 0 bases; unmatched bases: 3. Per the germline V gene, CDR1 is SNHLY and CDR2 is FYNNEI.

This clonotype showed up many times. V and J are TRBV7-2 and TRBJ2-3, with a tentative D call TRBD2 (5 bases). Between the trimmed V and J ends, which lost 2 bases and 1 base, there was a span of 7 bases. This CDR3 has 14 residues. CDR1 is SGHTA and CDR2 is FQGNSA in the germline V gene. The CDR3 protein is CASSLSAGTDTQYF. In DNA, the CDR3 is TGTGCCAGCAGCTTATCAGCGGGCACAGATACGCAGTATTTT.

A few counts support this clonotype. The CDR3 is CAWSVSSYEQYF. The CDR3 DNA follows: TGTGCCTGGAGTGTGAGCTCCTACGAGCAGTACTTC. J is TRBJ2-7 and V is TRBV30; D unclear. The V and J ends lost 0 bases and 0 bases respectively, with 3 bases between them. Per germline, CDR1 GTSNPN and CDR2 SVGIG (reference sequence). The CDR3 extends over 12 amino acids.

This clonotype has only a few counts. V and J are TRBV2 and TRBJ2-1; 13 nucleotides align to TRBD2. After removal of 4 bases from V and 1 base from J, the junction contained 10 bases not matched to a gene. Germline V gene sequence: CDR1 SNHLY, CDR2 FYNNEI. The CDR3 contains 19 residues. Written as DNA, the CDR3 is TGTGCCAGCAGTGGGGGACTAGCGGGATCCGCCAGGTCCTACAATGAGCAGTTCTTC. This gives the protein CASSGGLAGSARSYNEQFF.

This clonotype was counted many times. The chain recombines TRBV4-1 with TRBJ2-1, with 9 bases matching TRBD2. This CDR3 is built from 15 residues. The V segment lost 4 bases and the J segment 7 bases; nucleotides outside the gene matches: 8. Germline V lookup: CDR1 MGHRA, CDR2 YSYEKL. The CDR3 DNA follows: TGCGCCAGCAGCCCGGCAGGGACTAGCCGGAATGAGCAGTTCTTC. Translation: CASSPAGTSRNEQFF.

The chain carries TRBV7-9 and TRBJ2-1; 7 nucleotides line up with TRBD2. From germline, CDR1 is SEHNR and CDR2 FQNEAQ (reference sequence). The CDR3 is 16 residues long. After removal of 2 bases from V and 1 base from J, the junction contained 5 bases not matched to a gene. DNA of the CDR3: TGTGCCAGCAGCTTATCGGCGGGGGAATCCTACAATGAGCAGTTCTTC. Its translation is CASSLSAGESYNEQFF.